Listed here is a single TCR beta chain. This clonotype was seen repeatedly, ten times or more. There is no known antigen for this receptor. Per-base qualities were not stored, and no clone one base away is much larger. V drops 2 bases and J drops 2 bases, leaving 11 bases in between. From the cysteine through the phenylalanine, the CDR3 covers 14 amino acids. Of all the DNA, just the CDR3 is kept, 42 bases in frame from base 1. From a lookup of the germline V gene, CDR1 and CDR2 are SGHTS and YDEGEE. The data originate from a study of Graves' ophthalmopathy and Graves' hyperthyroidism (dated by TCRdb to between 2017 and 2018). As for the study more broadly: Hyperthyroidism was defined as stable when no progression to ophthalmopathy occurred within 18 months of follow-up. TCR beta repertoire signatures were used to distinguish Graves' ophthalmopathy from Graves' hyperthyroidism and to predict progression to ophthalmopathy. In total, around 130 blood samples were TCR-sequenced: 40 to 45 ophthalmopathy, 75 hyperthyroidism and some 17 hyperthyroidism-to-ophthalmopathy patients. To explore V-J signatures that separate ophthalmopathy from hyperthyroidism, a discovery set of approximately 100 patients was enrolled, consisting of roughly 45 with ophthalmopathy and about 60 with stable hyperthyroidism. An independent validation cohort was composed of around 19 hyperthyroidism patients and about 17 patients who later progressed from hyperthyroidism to ophthalmopathy. In roughly 6 hyperthyroidism patients, T-cell repertoires of thyroid tissue and blood were compared. Following sampling, methimazole starting at 30 mg daily was administered to hyperthyroidism patients, and high-dose intravenous methylprednisolone was administered to ophthalmopathy patients.

Hyperthyroidism patients were newly diagnosed, were aged 18 to 65 years, and had a disease duration under 2 months. Patients with other autoimmune diseases, uncontrolled infections, pregnancy or lactation were excluded from the study. Diagnosis was based on clinical symptoms, serum thyroxine, TRAb, thyroid ultrasound and orbital computed tomography. Total RNA was extracted using Trizol reagent, and RNA quality was checked on an Agilent 2100 Bioanalyzer. TCR beta CDR3 regions were amplified from RNA transcripts for repertoire sequencing. The first round was an RT-PCR using HTBI primers with the Qiagen OneStep RT-PCR kit, and this first round was followed by a second-round multiplex PCR, then size selection and purification. Sequencing of the libraries was carried out on an Illumina HiSeq2000 in paired-end mode with 100 bp reads. In the authors' own workflow: SOAPnuke was used for read processing, and reads with adapters, uncalled bases, a mean Phred below 15, or no exact constant-primer or identifier match were discarded. COPE v1.2.5 was used to merge high-quality paired reads. Each unique nucleotide sequence was treated as a clonotype, and MiTCR v1.1 was used to align the clonotypes to the IMGT TRB V, D and J references. Analysis was restricted to V-J combinations with a frequency above 0.0001, which covered roughly 99% of repertoires. For each V-J combination, a TCR clonal expansion and chaos score was defined as the ratio of F50 clonal expansion to chaos observed in the TCRdist matrix. Features were reduced by Welch's t-statistics and random forest to approximately 12 V-J combinations, which fed a naive Bayes classifier. The Morisita-Horn index was used to measure how similar the thyroid and blood repertoires were. Using fastp at Q25 and MiXCR, TCRdb reprocessed the public reads and kept productive beta chains. A single entry per CDR3 protein holds the most common genes and DNA from its merged rows. In this record, the V and J calls reflect TCRdb's handling and not the investigators' own analysis. A total of about 590,000 distinct CDR3 sequences appear in this sample, about 35% of them only once. The top ten clonotypes cover 4% to 5% of the sample.

Here is what the overall study found, with its caveats: The 13-signature model separated ophthalmopathy from stable hyperthyroidism with around 90% sensitivity and approximately 81% specificity in cross-validation, and 80%/75% in the test set. In validation, the model predicted ophthalmopathy progression with more than 70% sensitivity and around 72% specificity; fewer than 15 predicted patients were CT-confirmed with GO in a median of approximately six months. Most expanded thyroid clonotypes with frequency above 0.001 were also detected in blood, suggesting blood repertoires may reflect the thyroid immune response. Sample size was not predetermined statistically, and investigators were not blinded to group allocation.

The sequence was obtained from an adult man with Graves' hyperthyroidism. The specimen sequenced was peripheral blood or thyroid tissue (not recorded which). The chain links TRBV5-8 with TRBJ2-7, with the D call perhaps TRBD1 or TRBD2, as 5 bases match in each case. This receptor carries the CDR3 CASSLGDGPYEQYF. At the DNA level, the sequence is TGTGCCAGCAGCTTAGGGGACGGGCCCTACGAGCAGTACTTC.